Listed here are 21 T cell receptor beta chains from one sample, sequenced in a study of naive CD8 T cells in extremely preterm neonates. Points from the study as a whole: Relative to older groups, preterm infants had shorter, less trimmed CDR3s with fewer N additions.

Samples were taken at extremely preterm deliveries at about 22-27 weeks of gestation. Their antigen targets remain unknown. The repertoire was sequenced with immunoSEQ multiplex PCR; TCRdb's copy has only in-frame clones and lacks some. The table lists fewer than 25,000 clones, approximately 90% of them singletons. The material sequenced was naive CD8+ T cells from cord blood. All receptors come from a boy who was born preterm.

V gene TRBV4-1 combines with J gene TRBJ2-7; D gene uncertain. Germline assignment: CDR1 MGHRA and CDR2 YSYEKL. V shed 1 base and J shed 0 bases, with 1 base lying between them. The CDR3 has 12 amino acids. Here the CDR3 reads CASSQGSYEQYF. The DNA for the CDR3 is TGCGCCAGCAGCCAAGGCTCCTACGAGCAGTACTTC.

This chain uses TRBV6-5 with TRBJ1-3; TRBD1 matches at 7 bases. V shed 2 bases and J 3 bases; nucleotides not matched to a gene: 1. The germline V gene has CDR1 MNHEY and CDR2 SVGAGI. The CDR3 consists of 14 residues. In DNA form, the CDR3 reads TGTGCCAGCAGTTACACAGGGGTTGGAAACACCATATATTTT. Its protein product is CASSYTGVGNTIYF.

J is TRBJ1-1 and V is TRBV27; unclear D gene. V lost 0 bases to trimming and J lost 0 bases, with 2 bases between them. The length of the CDR3 is 13 residues. CDR1 and CDR2 (germline): MNHEY, SMNVEV (reference sequence). CDR3 in DNA: TGTGCCAGCAGTTTATCTGTGAACACTGAAGCTTTCTTT. This translates into CASSLSVNTEAFF.

This clone was seen a single time. The V gene is TRBV4-1, the J gene TRBJ1-5; no clear D. There are 13 residues in the CDR3. Trimming took 1 base from V and 5 from J, leaving 6 bases between them. Germline assignment: CDR1 MGHRA and CDR2 YSYEKL. CDR3 in amino acids: CASSQGIYQPQHF. The CDR3 coding sequence is TGCGCCAGCAGCCAAGGAATATATCAGCCCCAGCATTTT.

V and J are TRBV2 and TRBJ2-1, with 12 positions matching TRBD2. This CDR3 has 14 amino acids. From germline, CDR1 is SNHLY and CDR2 FYNNEI. The J segment lost 4 bases and the V segment lost 8 bases, leaving 3 bases of the junction unmatched. CDR3 amino acids: CASFLAGGYNEQFF. In DNA, the CDR3 is TGTGCCAGCTTCCTAGCGGGGGGGTACAATGAGCAGTTCTTC. Filled out from reference TRBV2 and TRBJ2-1, the complete variable domain reads EPEVTQTPSHQVTQMGQEVILRCVPISNHLYFYWYRQILGQKVEFLVSFYNNEISEKSEIFDDQFSVERPDGSNFTLKIRSTKLEDSAMYFCASFLAGGYNEQFFGPGTRLTVL.

The chain employs TRBV6-5 and TRBJ1-6; no firm D call. This CDR3 region has 14 residues. Germline V gene data show CDR1 as MNHEY and CDR2 as SVGAGI. The V end was cut by 0 bases, the J end by 6 bases, with 6 bases between. The CDR3 region is CASSYSWSNSPLHF. The CDR3 DNA reads TGTGCCAGCAGTTACTCATGGAGTAATTCACCCCTCCACTTT.

The chain recombines TRBV29-1 with TRBJ2-4, with no clear D. CDR3 size: 13 residues. Trimming shortened V by 0 bases and J by 1 base, and 4 bases separated the two germline ends. Germline assignment: CDR1 SQVTM and CDR2 ANQGSEA. In nucleotides, the CDR3 is TGCAGCGTTGAAGAGGGGGCCAAAAACATTCAGTACTTC. It specifies CSVEEGAKNIQYF. The variable domain in full, with the rest retrieved from reference TRBV29-1 and TRBJ2-4, is SAVISQKPSRDICQRGTSLTIQCQVDSQVTMMFWYRQQPGQSLTLIATANQGSEATYESGFVIDKFPISRPNLTFSTLTVSNMSPEDSSIYLCSVEEGAKNIQYFGAGTRLSVL.

For this clone: The sample has other DNA sequences that encode this CDR3 too. The chain has TRBV19 and TRBJ2-7; 11 positions agree with TRBD1. Germline V lookup: CDR1 LNHDA, CDR2 SQIVND (reference sequence). The V gene end was trimmed by 6 bases and the J gene end by 3 bases; junction bases not matched to a gene: 1. The CDR3 consists of 13 residues. In nucleotides, the CDR3 is TGTGCCAGTAGCGGGACAGGGGGCTACGAGCAGTACTTC. It codes for CASSGTGGYEQYF.

The chain has TRBV6-5 and TRBJ2-3, with 15 bases that match TRBD2. The CDR3 spans 15 residues. Trimming took 5 bases from V and 4 from J; bases not matched to a gene: 1. Germline lookup yields CDR1 MNHEY and CDR2 SVGAGI. The CDR3 DNA sequence: TGTGCCAGCAGTGGACTAGCGGGGGGGCCAGATACGCAGTATTTT. Residues: CASSGLAGGPDTQYF.

The chain has TRBV7-9 and TRBJ2-3; maybe TRBD1 (6 bases). Trimming shortened V by 4 bases and J by 2 bases, and 13 bases separated the two germline ends. Germline CDR1 is SEHNR and CDR2 is FQNEAQ (reference sequence). This CDR3 is built from 15 residues. In DNA, the CDR3 is TGTGCCAGCAGCTCACAGGGATCAAACACAGATACGCAGTATTTT. As protein: CASSSQGSNTDTQYF.

The chain recombines TRBV7-9 with TRBJ1-4, with D perhaps TRBD1 (6 bases). The germline V and J ends were trimmed by 5 bases and 4 bases, with 11 bases remaining between them. Germline CDR1 and CDR2: SEHNR and FQNEAQ (reference sequence). The CDR3 contains 14 residues. The chain's CDR3 is CASSPTGSNEKLFF. The CDR3 bases are TGTGCCAGCAGCCCGACAGGCAGTAATGAAAAACTGTTTTTT.

The chain uses TRBV7-3 and TRBJ2-3; 8 bases fit TRBD2. Trimming cost V 4 bases and J 5 bases; bases outside gene matches: 8. The CDR3 runs 15 residues. Per germline, CDR1 SGHTA and CDR2 FQGTGA. The CDR3 is CASSSTGTSRDTQYF. CDR3 in DNA: TGTGCCAGCAGCTCCACTGGGACTAGTCGAGATACGCAGTATTTT.

The V and J genes are TRBV12-5 and TRBJ1-2; TRBD1 aligns across 7 bases. V dropped 3 bases and J dropped 6; count of bases not matched to a gene: 1. CDR1 is LGHNT, CDR2 FRNRAP, per germline. The CDR3 is made up of 12 amino acids. The CDR3 reads CASGLQGNGYTF. CDR3 coding DNA: TGTGCTAGTGGTTTACAGGGGAATGGCTACACCTTC.

The chain's CDR3 is CASSLDVGGADTQYF. The DNA for the CDR3 is TGTGCCAGCAGCTTAGATGTCGGGGGGGCAGATACGCAGTATTTT. V gene TRBV13 combines with J gene TRBJ2-3; 8 nucleotides agree with TRBD2. The CDR3 is made up of 15 amino acids. Germline values: CDR1 PRHDT, CDR2 FYEKMQ (reference sequence). J lost 4 bases, V lost 1 base, and 4 bases had no gene match.

The chain recombines TRBV11-3 with TRBJ2-1, with 12 nucleotides matching TRBD2. Germline V gene lookup returns CDR1 SGHNT and CDR2 YENEEA. The CDR3 totals 14 residues. J gave up 6 bases and V 4 bases, and 1 base lay outside the gene matches. The DNA of the CDR3 is TGTGCCAGCAGCTCGACTAGCGGGGGCAATGAGCAGTTCTTC. This encodes CASSSTSGGNEQFF.

The chain is built from TRBV7-9 and TRBJ2-1; the D gene is possibly TRBD2 (7 bases). Per the germline V gene, CDR1 is SEHNR and CDR2 is FQNEAQ (reference sequence). V lost 11 bases, J lost 7 bases, and 18 bases lay in between. The CDR3 totals 13 residues. The CDR3 spells CALGGAWGNEQFF. As DNA, the CDR3 is TGTGCCCTTGGGGGGGCCTGGGGAAATGAGCAGTTCTTC.

This sequence joins TRBV19 and TRBJ1-2; D remains unclear. Germline assignment: CDR1 LNHDA and CDR2 SQIVND (reference sequence). Trimming stripped 4 bases from V and 4 bases from J, with 10 bases between. CDR3 length: 13 amino acids. In nucleotides, the CDR3 is TGTGCCAGTAGTACCCGGACGGGCTATGGCTACACCTTC. Amino acid sequence: CASSTRTGYGYTF.

The genes are TRBV5-1 and TRBJ1-3, with 7 bases that match TRBD1. The CDR3 is 14 residues long. Germline V CDR1 and CDR2: SGHRS, YFSETQ. V was clipped by 1 base and J by 2 bases; unmatched bases: 0. The CDR3 here is CASSLTGAGNTIYF. The CDR3 DNA is TGCGCCAGCAGCTTGACAGGGGCTGGAAACACCATATATTTT.

The chain recombines TRBV5-4 with TRBJ2-1; 11 bases are a match to TRBD2. Trimming cost V 2 bases and J 2 bases; bases outside gene matches: 0. The CDR3 consists of 15 residues. CDR1 is SGHNT, CDR2 YYREEE, per germline (reference sequence). CDR3 DNA: TGTGCCAGCAGCTTTAGCGGGGGGGCCTACAATGAGCAGTTCTTC. Translating it yields CASSFSGGAYNEQFF.

This chain uses TRBV27 with TRBJ1-3; no clear D gene. V lost 5 bases and J 2 bases, leaving 10 bases between the germline ends. CDR3 length: 14 amino acids. The germline V gene has CDR1 MNHEY and CDR2 SMNVEV (reference sequence). The CDR3 loop reads CASSPRGTGNTIYF. The DNA for the CDR3 is TGTGCCAGCAGTCCCCGGGGAACTGGAAACACCATATATTTT.

This chain joins TRBV6-5 and TRBJ2-7; TRBD1 agrees at 8 bases. V gave up 6 bases and J gave up 2 bases; unmatched junction bases: 6. The CDR3 spans 14 residues. Per the germline V gene, CDR1 is MNHEY and CDR2 is SVGAGI. CDR3 amino acids: CASSPGQVTYEQYF. The CDR3 DNA reads as TGTGCCAGCAGCCCGGGACAGGTAACCTACGAGCAGTACTTC.